The 10 T cell receptor beta chains below come from one sample, sequenced in a study of Graves' ophthalmopathy and Graves' hyperthyroidism. Amplifying from RNA transcripts, the study obtained TCR beta CDR3 regions. Amplification began with first-round RT-PCR using HTBI primers, then second-round multiplex PCR was performed. Each CDR3 protein is one row after TCRdb ran MiXCR on the multiplex PCR reads. The sample shows roughly 170,000 distinct CDR3 sequences, roughly two fifths of them seen only once. Material for sequencing was peripheral blood. All receptors derive from a man aged 25-40 years with Graves' ophthalmopathy.

This clonotype was recorded many times. J is TRBJ2-7 and V is TRBV24-1, with TRBD2 identical over 10 bases. The CDR3 covers 15 residues. J was trimmed by 4 bases and V by 3 bases; bases with no gene match: 5. Per the germline V gene, CDR1 is KGHDR and CDR2 is SFDVKD. The CDR3, as DNA: TGTGCCACCAGTGATCCTCTAGCGGGAGTTTACGAGCAGTACTTC. Amino acids: CATSDPLAGVYEQYF.

The rearrangement uses TRBV6-1 and TRBJ1-1, with TRBD1 matching over 7 bases. V dropped 5 bases and J dropped 1; count of bases not matched to a gene: 10. There are 16 residues in the CDR3. Germline values: CDR1 MNHNS, CDR2 SASEGT. Here the CDR3 DNA reads TGTGCCAGCAGTAGCGACAGGGTAGGTTGGAACACTGAAGCTTTCTTT. Protein product: CASSSDRVGWNTEAFF.

The rearrangement links TRBV5-5 to TRBJ2-4, with 13 bases identical to TRBD2. The germline V gene encodes CDR1 SGHKS and CDR2 YYEKEE (reference sequence). CDR3 length equals 12 residues. The V and J ends lost 5 bases and 16 bases, in that order; junction bases with no gene match: 6. Here the CDR3 DNA reads TGTGCCAGCAGTCCCGGGACTAGCGGGACTTACTTC. This sequence encodes CASSPGTSGTYF.

This clonotype was recorded at least ten times. This chain joins TRBV6-5 and TRBJ1-5; the D is unclear. Trimming pared 6 bases from V and 3 bases from J, leaving 15 bases between. This CDR3 is 15 amino acids long. Germline assignment: CDR1 MNHEY and CDR2 SVGAGI. Here the CDR3 reads CASRIGRANNQPQHF. The CDR3 bases are TGTGCCAGCAGGATTGGTCGGGCCAACAATCAGCCCCAGCATTTT.

This clonotype has ten or more counts. The rearrangement links TRBV12-3 or TRBV12-4 to TRBJ2-7, with 10 bases aligning to TRBD2. The V and J ends lost 3 bases and 4 bases, in that order; junction bases with no gene match: 15. The CDR3 spans 18 residues. This chain's CDR3 is CASSFSSRLAGVDYEQYF. In DNA form, the CDR3 reads TGTGCCAGCAGTTTCTCTTCGCGGCTAGCGGGAGTAGATTACGAGCAGTACTTC.

This clonotype has a single count. The chain joins TRBV7-9 to TRBJ2-1; D not resolved. The CDR3 runs to 16 residues. V was trimmed by 1 base and J by 3 bases, leaving 13 bases between them. Looked up from germline, CDR1 is SEHNR and CDR2 is FQNEAQ (reference sequence). CDR3 amino acids: CASSLDELYRYNEQFF. The CDR3 DNA follows: TGTGCCAGCAGCTTAGACGAGTTGTATCGCTACAATGAGCAGTTCTTC.

This clonotype appeared a single time. The V call is TRBV2, the J call TRBJ2-5, with 8 bases fitting TRBD2. V dropped 8 bases and J dropped 5; count of bases not matched to a gene: 16. The CDR3 length is 16 residues. CDR1 is SNHLY, CDR2 FYNNEI, per germline. CDR3 DNA sequence: TGTGCCAGCGGCCCCACTAGGAGCGGGAGATCGGAGACCCAGTACTTC. This codes for CASGPTRSGRSETQYF.

The J gene is TRBJ1-6, the V gene TRBV12-3 or TRBV12-4; D not resolved. CDR3 length equals 12 residues. V lost 5 bases, J lost 13 bases, and 12 bases lay in between. This chain's CDR3 is CASSLDTGPLHF. CDR3 in DNA: TGTGCCAGCAGTCTCGACACCGGTCCCCTCCACTTT.

The CDR3 is CASNENTEAFF. The DNA for the CDR3 is TGTGCCAGTAACGAGAACACTGAAGCTTTCTTT. This sequence joins TRBV19 and TRBJ1-1, with D uncertain. The CDR3 is made up of 11 amino acids. Trimming left V 7 bases short and J 1 base short, with 4 bases between. Looked up from germline, CDR1 is LNHDA and CDR2 is SQIVND (reference sequence).

This clonotype was found many times. The chain links TRBV12-3 or TRBV12-4 to TRBJ1-2, with TRBD1 matching over 12 bases. Germline trimming cut 5 bases from V and 3 bases from J; bases unmatched to any gene: 7. The length of the CDR3 is 16 residues. The CDR3 is CASSPSGTGGDYGYTF. CDR3 nucleotide sequence: TGTGCCAGCAGTCCCTCCGGGACAGGGGGCGACTATGGCTACACCTTC.